Listed here are 8 T cell receptor beta chains from one sample, sequenced in a study of technical replicates of blood from a few donors. TCRdb's table, derived via immunoSEQ multiplex PCR, lists solely in-frame clones and lacks some. This table has 100,000 or so clones, 96% appearing once. Material: T cells isolated from PBMCs. The receptors derive from a human donor in good health.

This chain links TRBV28 with TRBJ2-7, with a tentative D call TRBD1 (6 bases). Trimming pared 6 bases from V and 1 base from J, leaving 16 bases between. Germline V gene lookup returns CDR1 MDHEN and CDR2 SYDVKM. CDR3 length equals 15 residues. The CDR3 sequence: CASSLQGSTSYEQYF. CDR3 bases: TGTGCCAGCAGCCTACAGGGTTCGACTTCCTACGAGCAGTACTTC.

This clone has just one count. The chain recombines TRBV27 with TRBJ1-4; 7 bases are a match to TRBD1. The V gene's germline CDR1 is MNHEY and CDR2 SMNVEV (reference sequence). The CDR3 spans 18 residues. V lost 4 bases, J lost 0 bases, and 11 bases stayed unmatched. CDR3 nucleotides: TGTGCCAGCAGTTCGACAGGGTCCCTCTTTGCAACTAATGAAAAACTGTTTTTT. It specifies CASSSTGSLFATNEKLFF.

The genes are TRBV28 and TRBJ1-2, with D perhaps TRBD1 (6 bases). CDR1 is MDHEN, CDR2 SYDVKM, per germline. The CDR3 is 13 amino acids. The ends were cut back, 5 bases at V and 6 bases at J, with 13 bases in the middle. DNA of the CDR3: TGTGCCAGCAGTCCCTGGACAGTGGATGGCTACACCTTC. It translates to CASSPWTVDGYTF.

The rearrangement links TRBV6-4 to TRBJ2-2; possibly TRBD1 for D (6 bases). Germline CDR1 reads MRHNA; CDR2 reads SNTAGT. Trimming stripped 5 bases from V and 5 bases from J, with 9 bases between. The CDR3 runs to 13 residues. Here the CDR3 DNA reads TGTGCCAGCAGTCAAACAGGGACCGGGGAGCTGTTTTTT. It specifies CASSQTGTGELFF.

This clone has a single count. V is TRBV4-2 and J is TRBJ1-2; 7 positions agree with TRBD1. The CDR3 sequence is 16 residues long. Trimming at V came to 0 bases and at J to 6 bases, leaving 10 bases not matched to a gene. CDR1 and CDR2 (germline): LGHNA, YNFKEQ. The DNA for the CDR3 is TGTGCCAGCAGCCAAGATGGGGCAGGGGGAAATGATGGCTACACCTTC. This translates into CASSQDGAGGNDGYTF.

The sample holds one count of this clone. The chain links TRBV10-1 to TRBJ2-7; no reliable D call. Germline assignment: CDR1 WNHNN and CDR2 SYGVQD (reference sequence). Deletions cut 6 bases from V and 3 bases from J, with 12 bases between. CDR3 size: 13 residues. CDR3 sequence: CASSAGLNYEQYF. Written as DNA, the CDR3 is TGCGCCAGCAGCGCCGGGTTAAACTACGAGCAGTACTTC.

This clone was recorded once. The chain links TRBV7-8 to TRBJ2-4; perhaps TRBD1 as D (6 bases). Germline lookup yields CDR1 SGHVS and CDR2 FQNEAQ. V shed 0 bases and J shed 1 base, with 16 bases lying between them. The CDR3 has 18 amino acids. The CDR3 DNA sequence: TGTGCCAGCAGCTTAGCATACAGGGCCAAGTTGGCCAAAAACATTCAGTACTTC. It is translated as CASSLAYRAKLAKNIQYF. Filled out from reference TRBV7-8 and TRBJ2-4, the complete variable domain reads GAGVSQSPRYKVAKRGQDVALRCDPISGHVSLFWYQQALGQGPEFLTYFQNEAQLDKSGLPSDRFFAERPEGSVSTLKIQRTQQEDSAVYLCASSLAYRAKLAKNIQYFGAGTRLSVL.

The chain combines TRBV5-1 with TRBJ2-7, with TRBD2 matching over 7 bases. CDR3 length: 16 amino acids. Germline CDR1 and CDR2: SGHRS and YFSETQ. The ends lost 4 bases at V and 2 bases at J; junction bases unmatched: 12. The CDR3 DNA reads as TGCGCCAGCAGCCCGGCGACTAGCTCTTCCCCCTACGAGCAGTACTTC. Translation gives CASSPATSSSPYEQYF.